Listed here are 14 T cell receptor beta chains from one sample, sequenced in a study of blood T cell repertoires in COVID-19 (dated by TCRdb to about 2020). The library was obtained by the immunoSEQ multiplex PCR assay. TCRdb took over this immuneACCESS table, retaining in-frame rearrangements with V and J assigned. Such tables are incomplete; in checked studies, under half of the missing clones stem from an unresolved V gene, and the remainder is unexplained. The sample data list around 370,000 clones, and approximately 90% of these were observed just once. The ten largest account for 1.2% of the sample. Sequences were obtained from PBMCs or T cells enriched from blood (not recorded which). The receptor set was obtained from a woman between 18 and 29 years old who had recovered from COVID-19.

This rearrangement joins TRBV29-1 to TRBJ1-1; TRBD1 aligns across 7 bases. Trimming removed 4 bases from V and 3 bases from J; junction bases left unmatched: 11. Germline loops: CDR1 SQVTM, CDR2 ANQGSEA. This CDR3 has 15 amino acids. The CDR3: CSVVGRGYGDTEAFF. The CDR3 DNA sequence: TGCAGCGTTGTTGGCAGGGGGTATGGGGACACTGAAGCTTTCTTT.

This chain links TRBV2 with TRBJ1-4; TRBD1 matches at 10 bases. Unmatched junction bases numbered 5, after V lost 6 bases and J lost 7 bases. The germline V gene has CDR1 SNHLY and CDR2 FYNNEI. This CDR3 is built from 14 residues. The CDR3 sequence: CASSQRDRGEKLFF. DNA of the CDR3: TGTGCCAGCAGCCAGCGGGACAGGGGTGAAAAACTGTTTTTT.

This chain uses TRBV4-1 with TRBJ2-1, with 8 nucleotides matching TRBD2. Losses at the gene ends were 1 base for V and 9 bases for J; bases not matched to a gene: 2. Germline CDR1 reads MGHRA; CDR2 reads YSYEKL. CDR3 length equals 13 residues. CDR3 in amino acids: CASSQGAGAEQFF. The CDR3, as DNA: TGCGCCAGCAGCCAAGGAGCGGGGGCTGAGCAGTTCTTC.

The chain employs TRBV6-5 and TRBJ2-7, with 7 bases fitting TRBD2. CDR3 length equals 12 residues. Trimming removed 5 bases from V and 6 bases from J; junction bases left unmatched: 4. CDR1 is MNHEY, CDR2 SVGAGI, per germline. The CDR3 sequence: CASSKGRAEQYF. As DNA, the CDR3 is TGTGCCAGCAGTAAGGGGAGGGCCGAGCAGTACTTC.

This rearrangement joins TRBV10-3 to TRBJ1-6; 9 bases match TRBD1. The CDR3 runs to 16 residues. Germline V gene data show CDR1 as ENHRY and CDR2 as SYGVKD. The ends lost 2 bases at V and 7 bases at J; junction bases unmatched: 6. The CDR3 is CAISEGTGGGNSPLHF. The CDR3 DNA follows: TGTGCCATCAGTGAGGGAACAGGGGGCGGGAATTCACCCCTCCACTTT.

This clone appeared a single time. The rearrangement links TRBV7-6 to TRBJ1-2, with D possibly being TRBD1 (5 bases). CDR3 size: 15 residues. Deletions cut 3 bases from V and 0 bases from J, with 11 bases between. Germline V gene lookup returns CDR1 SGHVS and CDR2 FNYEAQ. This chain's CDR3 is CASSFLKGTNYGYTF. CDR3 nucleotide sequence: TGTGCCAGCAGCTTTCTCAAGGGGACTAACTATGGCTACACCTTC.

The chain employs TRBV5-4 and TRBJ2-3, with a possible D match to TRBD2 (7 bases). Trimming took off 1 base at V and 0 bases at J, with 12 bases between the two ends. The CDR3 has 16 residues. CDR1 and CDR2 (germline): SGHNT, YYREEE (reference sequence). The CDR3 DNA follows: TGTGCCAGCAGCTTGTATGGGGGGGCGAGCACAGATACGCAGTATTTT. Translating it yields CASSLYGGASTDTQYF.

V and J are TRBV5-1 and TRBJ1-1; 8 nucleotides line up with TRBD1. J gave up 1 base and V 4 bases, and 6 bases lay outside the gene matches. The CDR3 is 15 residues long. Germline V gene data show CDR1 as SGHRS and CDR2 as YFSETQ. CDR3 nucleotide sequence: TGCGCCAGCAGCGGGGACGGACAGGGGAACACTGAAGCTTTCTTT. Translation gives CASSGDGQGNTEAFF.

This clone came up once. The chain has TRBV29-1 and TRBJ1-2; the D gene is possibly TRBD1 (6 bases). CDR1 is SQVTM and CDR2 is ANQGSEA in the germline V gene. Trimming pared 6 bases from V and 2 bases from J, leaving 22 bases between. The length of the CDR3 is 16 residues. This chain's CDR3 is CSVRPGGGRGNYGYTF. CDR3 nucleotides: TGCAGCGTGCGCCCAGGCGGGGGCCGTGGCAACTATGGCTACACCTTC.

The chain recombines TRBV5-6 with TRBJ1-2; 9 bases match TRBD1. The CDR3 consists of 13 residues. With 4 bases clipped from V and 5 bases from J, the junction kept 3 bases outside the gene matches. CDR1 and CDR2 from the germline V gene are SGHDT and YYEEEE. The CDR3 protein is CASSPGTGYGYTF. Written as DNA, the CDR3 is TGTGCCAGCAGCCCCGGGACAGGGTATGGCTACACCTTC.

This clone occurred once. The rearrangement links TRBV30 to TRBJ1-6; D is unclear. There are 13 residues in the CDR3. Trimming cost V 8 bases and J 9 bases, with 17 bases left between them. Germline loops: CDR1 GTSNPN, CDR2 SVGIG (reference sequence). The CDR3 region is CARAASLGSPLHF. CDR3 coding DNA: TGTGCCCGAGCGGCCTCGCTGGGTTCACCCCTCCACTTT.

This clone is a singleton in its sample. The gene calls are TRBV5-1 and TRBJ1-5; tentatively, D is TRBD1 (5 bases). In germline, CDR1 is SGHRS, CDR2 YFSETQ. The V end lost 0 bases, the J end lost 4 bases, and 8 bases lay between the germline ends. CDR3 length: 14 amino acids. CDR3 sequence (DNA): TGCGCCAGCAGCTTGGAGCCAGGGAATCAGCCCCAGCATTTT. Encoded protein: CASSLEPGNQPQHF. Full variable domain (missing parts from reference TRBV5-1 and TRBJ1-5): KAGVTQTPRYLIKTRGQQVTLSCSPISGHRSVSWYQQTPGQGLQFLFEYFSETQRNKGNFPGRFSGRQFSNSRSEMNVSTLELGDSALYLCASSLEPGNQPQHFGDGTRLSIL.

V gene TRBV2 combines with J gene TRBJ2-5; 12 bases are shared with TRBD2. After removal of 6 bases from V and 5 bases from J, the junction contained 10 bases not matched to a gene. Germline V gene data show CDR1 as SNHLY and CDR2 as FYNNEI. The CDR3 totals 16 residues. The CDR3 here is CASRRGLAGGLETQYF. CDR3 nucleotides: TGTGCCAGCAGGAGGGGTCTAGCGGGGGGGCTCGAGACCCAGTACTTC.

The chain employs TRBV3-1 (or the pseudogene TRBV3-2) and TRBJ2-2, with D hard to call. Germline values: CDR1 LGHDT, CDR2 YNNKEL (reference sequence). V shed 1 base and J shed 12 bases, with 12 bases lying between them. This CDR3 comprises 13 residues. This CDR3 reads CASSQVSPRQLFF. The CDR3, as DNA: TGTGCCAGCAGCCAAGTGAGCCCTAGGCAGCTGTTTTTT.